This TCR beta chain is from a study of beta chain features in type 1 diabetes (dated by TCRdb to the late 2010s). Notes on the research overall: Patients and healthy donors did not differ in mean age, gender distribution, total cell number or subset yield. Regulatory and stem cell-like memory subsets were obtained from only 8 patients and about eight healthy donors, while naive and central memory subsets were obtained from all 30 or so donors. The study compared TCRB repertoires of sorted circulating CD4+ T cell subsets between recently diagnosed type 1 diabetes patients and matched healthy donors. A total of about 110 million sorted cells were examined across all samples, and the number of cells per subset was strongly correlated with RNA yield.

Study-level results and caveats: Only small numbers of individuals were included in the HLA sub-analyses, which left unresolved whether HLA type had any influence on TCRB rearrangement. A moderate but significant shortening of TCRB CDR3 length was observed in type 1 diabetes patients in all four CD4+ subsets. Sequencing cDNA rather than genomic DNA could over-represent highly expressing activated cells, although activation and CD3 levels did not differ between groups. Naive, central memory and regulatory TCRB repertoires appeared to be more similar among patients than among healthy donors. At VDJ recombination sites, type 1 diabetes patients had fewer insertions and more deleted nucleotides, which implies abnormalities in thymic rearrangement. Shorter templates might be favored by PCR, yet because patient and control samples were amplified and corrected together, any such skew would affect both groups equally.

A single peripheral blood draw of about 116 mL on average was collected from each donor into heparinised tubes. A BD FACSAria II and a panel including CD45RO, CCR7, CD25, CD127, CD95 and CD27 were used to sort naive, central memory, regulatory and stem cell-like memory CD4+ T cells. Purity was above 98% for every sorted population. PBMCs were isolated immediately by Lymphoprep density gradient centrifugation and stained directly without culture. So that batch effects would be minimized, each experiment stained and sorted samples in pairs, pairing one healthy donor with one patient. This clone has a handful of counts. No cognate antigen has been identified for it. Base qualities are missing; no much larger clone stands one base away. A distance of 13 bases separates the germline ends of V and J, which lose 2 bases and 6 bases respectively. CDR1 and CDR2 are read off the germline V gene (reference sequence) as GTSNPN and SVGIG. There are 13 amino acids in the CDR3, from cysteine to phenylalanine inclusive. Only the CDR3 portion is preserved as DNA: 39 bases, with reading frame beginning at the first base.

The entire amount of isolated RNA was reverse transcribed using the High Capacity cDNA Reverse Transcription Kit, so the sequenced TCRB transcripts were expressed ones. Naive, central memory and regulatory T cell samples underwent deep immunoSEQ sequencing, averaging about 3.57 million total reads per sample. Sorted cells were lysed in RLT buffer, and RNA was extracted using DNase-treated RNeasy Micro or Mini kits according to cell number. To prevent cross-contamination, each cell subset was processed individually, whereas patient and healthy donor samples were processed jointly. The immunoSEQ multiplex PCR was used to amplify TCRB sequences from cDNA, generating 87-bp fragments that spanned the CDR3 region. Sequencing of the amplicons was performed on the Illumina HiSeq platform. In the original analysis: PCR bias was computationally corrected using synthetic template baselines, reads within Hamming distance 2 were collapsed, and singletons that could not be merged were discarded. Reads were aligned against IMGT to assign V, D and J genes, CDR3 length and insertions or deletions at six rearrangement sites. Clonotype counts were normalized to sorted cell number within each subset before computing true diversity and Gini coefficients with the tcR R package. Repertoire sharing was quantified using the overlap coefficient calculated on TCRB nucleotide sequences. Out-of-frame TCRB sequences from naive cells were analyzed as a proxy for the pre-selection repertoire. TCRdb mirrors the immuneACCESS table, restricted to in-frame sequences. Some clones are absent from its copies; in checked studies, under half trace to an unresolved V gene, and the reason for the others is unknown. Clonal size and the V and J genes are those of that table, whereas D and trimming came from the DNA. This sample holds a few hundred thousand clones; approximately 12% were observed only once. The ten largest clones represent 0.017% of the sample.

This TCR was sampled from a man aged 18 to 30 in good health. The chain joins TRBV30 to TRBJ1-2; tentative D gene TRBD1, with 5 bases matching. The sample comprised naive CD4+ T cells from blood. The cell subset or site label, read with the paper, signifies: true naive CD4+ T cells. The CDR3 has the sequence CAWSNRGVDGYTF. The DNA sequence is as follows: TGTGCCTGGAGTAACCGGGGGGTGGATGGCTACACCTTC.